This TCR beta chain was documented in a study of CD8 T cells in ankylosing spondylitis. Points on this clonotype: Its specificity is unknown.

V was clipped by 0 bases and J by 4 bases, with 12 bases between them. Germline-derived CDR1 and CDR2 are LGHNA and YNFKEQ. This CDR3 region has 15 residues. TCRdb processed the 5' RACE reads anew with MiXCR; each CDR3 protein has one entry. Among 470,000 or so distinct CDR3 sequences listed, 25% to 30% were seen once. Whole-study findings and limits: Some of these motif variants have turned up before, in reports on reactive arthritis synovial fluid and blood. Peripheral blood held disease-linked clones only at relatively low frequency, and these were CD8+. Disease-linked clones reportedly showed significant enrichment in matched ankylosing spondylitis synovial fluid. In ankylosing spondylitis blood, a motif of seven to nine highly homologous TCR beta variants appeared characteristic.

The origin of this receptor is a male donor with ankylosing spondylitis. V is TRBV4-2 and J is TRBJ1-1; D unclear. Sequenced sample: blood, either unsorted or a sorted T cell fraction (not recorded which). DNA of the CDR3: TGTGCCAGCAGCCAAGACCCGGGCGGGAGCACTGAAGCTTTCTTT. Protein product: CASSQDPGGSTEAFF.